A single sample gave rise to the 24 T cell receptor beta chains below, sequenced in a study of shared clonotypes between healthy human individuals. The table came from immunoSEQ multiplex PCR; TCRdb's copy has only in-frame clones and leaves some out. Of about 2 million clones in the sample, around 96% are singletons; the top ten hold 1.1%. In the naive CD8 group, cells lacked CD45RO and were positively selected for CCR7, so terminally differentiated effector memory CD45RA+ cells were left out. Input material: naive CD8+ T cells sorted from blood. The receptors come from a man aged 18 to 30 in good health.

In this sample, this clone turned up once. The chain joins TRBV19 to TRBJ1-1; D possibly corresponds to TRBD1 (5 bases). The CDR3 loop spans 12 amino acids. The V gene's germline CDR1 is LNHDA and CDR2 SQIVND (reference sequence). V was cut by 6 bases and J by 2 bases, with 7 bases left in between. The CDR3 DNA sequence: TGTGCCAGTAGGAGGGGAAACACTGAAGCTTTCTTT. As protein: CASRRGNTEAFF.

The rearrangement uses TRBV6-5 and TRBJ1-1; D is possibly TRBD1 (5 bases). V lost 2 bases, J lost 4 bases, and 11 bases lay in between. The CDR3 has 14 amino acids. Looked up from germline, CDR1 is MNHEY and CDR2 is SVGAGI. For the CDR3, the DNA is TGTGCCAGCAGTTACCGGGGGGGAGGCACTGAAGCTTTCTTT. It specifies CASSYRGGGTEAFF.

The rearrangement links TRBV5-4 to TRBJ2-7; TRBD1 or TRBD2 may be the D gene (6 bases each). The ends were cut back, 4 bases at V and 2 bases at J, with 25 bases in the middle. Germline assignment: CDR1 SGHNT and CDR2 YYREEE (reference sequence). The CDR3 extends over 18 amino acids. The CDR3 nucleotides read TGTGCCAGCAGCAATGGAGGGGGAGGTTGGGAAAATCCCTACGAGCAGTACTTC. Amino acids: CASSNGGGGWENPYEQYF.

This clone was seen only once. The rearrangement links TRBV27 to TRBJ1-2; 8 bases fit TRBD1. The CDR3 is made up of 14 amino acids. Germline values: CDR1 MNHEY, CDR2 SMNVEV (reference sequence). The junction had 11 bases not matched to a gene; V was cut back by 7 bases and J by 7 bases. As DNA, the CDR3 is TGTGCCAGCACCAATCAACAGGGGGTTGGTGGCTACACCTTC. This translates into CASTNQQGVGGYTF.

The chain couples TRBV19 to TRBJ1-1; 8 nucleotides line up with TRBD1. V gave up 6 bases and J gave up 5 bases; unmatched junction bases: 8. Germline-derived CDR1 and CDR2 are LNHDA and SQIVND (reference sequence). This CDR3 is 14 amino acids long. The DNA of the CDR3 is TGTGCCAGTAGGGAACAGGGGGGCATGACTGAAGCTTTCTTT. Its protein is CASREQGGMTEAFF.

This clone was detected only once. The J gene is TRBJ2-2, the V gene TRBV27; possibly TRBD2 for D (5 bases). The CDR3 runs to 16 residues. The germline gives CDR1 MNHEY, CDR2 SMNVEV (reference sequence). Trimming removed 0 bases at V and 0 bases at J, with 8 bases between. As DNA, the CDR3 is TGTGCCAGCAGTTTATCTTCCGGGGCGAACACCGGGGAGCTGTTTTTT. Protein: CASSLSSGANTGELFF.

The J gene is TRBJ1-2, the V gene TRBV7-6; 11 positions match TRBD1. V lost 5 bases, J lost 2 bases, and 7 bases stayed unmatched. This CDR3 has 16 amino acids. Germline V gene lookup returns CDR1 SGHVS and CDR2 FNYEAQ. The CDR3 region is CASSPAGTGGNYGYTF. CDR3 nucleotides: TGTGCCAGCAGCCCAGCCGGGACAGGGGGGAACTATGGCTACACCTTC.

This clone was detected only once. This chain links TRBV30 with TRBJ2-2, with 9 bases matching TRBD2. CDR1 GTSNPN and CDR2 SVGIG come from the germline V gene (reference sequence). This CDR3 comprises 16 residues. The ends lost 0 bases at V and 2 bases at J; junction bases unmatched: 4. The chain's CDR3 is CAWSVLLAGNTGELFF. The DNA for the CDR3 is TGTGCCTGGAGTGTCCTTCTAGCGGGAAACACCGGGGAGCTGTTTTTT.

The rearrangement joins TRBV7-3 to TRBJ1-4; TRBD1 is a possible D gene (6 bases). The CDR3 consists of 15 residues. Germline V gene data show CDR1 as SGHTA and CDR2 as FQGTGA. Trimming took off 4 bases at V and 2 bases at J, with 11 bases between the two ends. The CDR3 reads CASSSGVGTNEKLFF. CDR3 coding DNA: TGTGCCAGCAGCTCAGGGGTTGGGACTAATGAAAAACTGTTTTTT.

V is TRBV28 and J is TRBJ1-1; maybe TRBD1 (5 bases). Germline loops: CDR1 MDHEN, CDR2 SYDVKM. The CDR3 is 13 amino acids. V gave up 6 bases and J gave up 3 bases, with 11 bases separating them. The CDR3 loop reads CASRGDGDTEAFF. CDR3 DNA: TGTGCCAGCAGGGGGGATGGGGACACTGAAGCTTTCTTT.

This clone has just one count. This chain uses TRBV5-4 with TRBJ1-1; 7 bases map to TRBD1. This CDR3 is built from 15 residues. CDR1 SGHNT and CDR2 YYREEE come from the germline V gene (reference sequence). After removal of 4 bases from V and 1 base from J, the junction contained 7 bases not matched to a gene. The CDR3, as DNA: TGTGCCAGCAGCGACCGGACAGGTAGGAACACTGAAGCTTTCTTT. It is translated as CASSDRTGRNTEAFF.

This chain joins TRBV14 and TRBJ2-7; no definite D call. Per germline, CDR1 SGHDN and CDR2 FVKESK. The ends were cut back, 0 bases at V and 4 bases at J, with 10 bases in the middle. This CDR3 region has 14 residues. CDR3 sequence (DNA): TGTGCCAGCAGCCAAGAGGTCGGCCCTTACGAGCAGTACTTC. Translation gives CASSQEVGPYEQYF. The entire variable domain, with the rest obtained from reference TRBV14 and TRBJ2-7, is as follows: EAGVTQFPSHSVIEKGQTVTLRCDPISGHDNLYWYRRVMGKEIKFLLHFVKESKQDESGMPNNRFLAERTGGTYSTLKVQPAELEDSGVYFCASSQEVGPYEQYFGPGTRLTVT.

This clone appeared a few times. The rearrangement links TRBV25-1 to TRBJ1-5; 7 bases are shared with TRBD1. V gave up 6 bases and J gave up 2 bases; unmatched junction bases: 4. CDR1 is MGHDK, CDR2 SYGVNS, per germline. This CDR3 region has 14 residues. The CDR3 spells CASSPGQGNQPQHF. The CDR3 DNA sequence: TGTGCCAGCAGCCCCGGACAGGGCAATCAGCCCCAGCATTTT.

The gene calls are TRBV6-1 and TRBJ1-1, with 9 bases fitting TRBD1. The germline CDR1 and CDR2 sequences are MNHNS and SASEGT. The junction had 6 bases not matched to a gene; V was cut back by 6 bases and J by 1 base. CDR3 length: 15 residues. The CDR3 coding sequence is TGTGCCAGCAGCTACCGGACAGGGGCGAACACTGAAGCTTTCTTT. Translating it yields CASSYRTGANTEAFF.

The rearrangement links TRBV5-6 to TRBJ1-5, with D unclear. Germline V lookup: CDR1 SGHDT, CDR2 YYEEEE. The CDR3 is 16 amino acids. The V end lost 0 bases, the J end lost 2 bases, and 12 bases lay between the germline ends. The DNA for the CDR3 is TGTGCCAGCAGCTTGGCTCTGGGCGGTGGCAATCAGCCCCAGCATTTT. Protein sequence: CASSLALGGGNQPQHF.

The CDR3 reads CAISDPGVAGVTGELFF. CDR3 bases: TGTGCCATCAGTGATCCGGGGGTAGCGGGAGTCACCGGGGAGCTGTTTTTT. The rearrangement uses TRBV10-3 and TRBJ2-2; 9 nucleotides match TRBD2. The J segment lost 4 bases and the V segment lost 3 bases, leaving 9 bases of the junction unmatched. The CDR3 has 17 residues. Germline-derived CDR1 and CDR2 are ENHRY and SYGVKD.

This clone was seen only a few times. The gene calls are TRBV7-6 and TRBJ2-2; D remains ambiguous. Germline V gene data show CDR1 as SGHVS and CDR2 as FNYEAQ. The CDR3 extends over 13 amino acids. Trimming stripped 7 bases from V and 7 bases from J, with 13 bases between. CDR3 in DNA: TGTGCCAGCAAGACCCTACCGGGCGGGGAGCTGTTTTTT. It specifies CASKTLPGGELFF.

As for this clone: Other DNA sequences of this sample code for an identical CDR3. The chain recombines TRBV9 with TRBJ2-2; 7 bases fit TRBD1. CDR3 length equals 16 residues. Germline CDR1 reads SGDLS; CDR2 reads YYNGEE. Trimming at V came to 3 bases and at J to 0 bases, leaving 5 bases not matched to a gene. The CDR3: CASSARQGPNTGELFF. The CDR3 DNA sequence: TGTGCCAGCAGCGCCCGACAGGGCCCGAACACCGGGGAGCTGTTTTTT.

This clone came up once. The CDR3 DNA is TGTGCCAGCAGCGCCGATCCTGACAGGGGGCGGACAGATACGCAGTATTTT. Its translation is CASSADPDRGRTDTQYF. The chain employs TRBV9 and TRBJ2-3, with 10 bases identical to TRBD1. Looked up from germline, CDR1 is SGDLS and CDR2 is YYNGEE. The V segment lost 3 bases and the J segment 3 bases; nucleotides outside the gene matches: 10. The length of the CDR3 is 17 residues.

The sample holds one count of this clone. The rearrangement links TRBV28 to TRBJ1-4, with a weak D call TRBD1 (6 bases). Germline V gives CDR1 MDHEN, CDR2 SYDVKM. The CDR3 has 14 residues. V was shortened by 8 bases and J by 4 bases, with 14 bases between the two germline ends. CDR3 residues: CASVGGLGNEKLFF. CDR3 nucleotides: TGTGCCAGCGTGGGGGGCTTGGGTAATGAAAAACTGTTTTTT.

CDR3 nucleotide sequence: TGTGCCAGCAGCTCTAACAGGGGCCTTCACACTGAAGCTTTCTTT. The encoded protein is CASSSNRGLHTEAFF. The chain employs TRBV11-2 and TRBJ1-1; 7 nucleotides match TRBD1. Germline-derived CDR1 and CDR2 are SGHAT and FQNNGV. The CDR3 runs to 15 residues. The V and J ends lost 4 bases and 3 bases, in that order; junction bases with no gene match: 8.

The chain has TRBV7-9 and TRBJ2-5, with 14 bases identical to TRBD2. CDR1 and CDR2 (germline): SEHNR, FQNEAQ (reference sequence). This CDR3 region has 18 residues. The junction had 11 bases not matched to a gene; V was cut back by 5 bases and J by 3 bases. The CDR3 bases are TGTGCCAGCAGCGCAACGGGACTAGCGGGAGTCTCGAAAGAGACCCAGTACTTC. It is translated as CASSATGLAGVSKETQYF.

This clone was seen only once. The chain links TRBV13 to TRBJ2-3; unclear D gene. CDR1 and CDR2 from the germline V gene are PRHDT and FYEKMQ (reference sequence). Trimming pared 1 base from V and 0 bases from J, leaving 5 bases between. The CDR3 spans 14 residues. CDR3 sequence: CASSLDRSTDTQYF. In DNA, the CDR3 is TGTGCCAGCAGCTTAGACCGCAGCACAGATACGCAGTATTTT.

This clone occurred once. The chain recombines TRBV27 with TRBJ2-7; the D gene is possibly TRBD1 (6 bases). With 6 bases removed from V and 6 bases from J, the gap between germline ends came to 12 bases. The germline V gene encodes CDR1 MNHEY and CDR2 SMNVEV (reference sequence). The CDR3 has 12 amino acids. CDR3 bases: TGTGCCAGCAGCAGAAACAGGGTCGAGCAGTACTTC. Amino acid sequence: CASSRNRVEQYF.